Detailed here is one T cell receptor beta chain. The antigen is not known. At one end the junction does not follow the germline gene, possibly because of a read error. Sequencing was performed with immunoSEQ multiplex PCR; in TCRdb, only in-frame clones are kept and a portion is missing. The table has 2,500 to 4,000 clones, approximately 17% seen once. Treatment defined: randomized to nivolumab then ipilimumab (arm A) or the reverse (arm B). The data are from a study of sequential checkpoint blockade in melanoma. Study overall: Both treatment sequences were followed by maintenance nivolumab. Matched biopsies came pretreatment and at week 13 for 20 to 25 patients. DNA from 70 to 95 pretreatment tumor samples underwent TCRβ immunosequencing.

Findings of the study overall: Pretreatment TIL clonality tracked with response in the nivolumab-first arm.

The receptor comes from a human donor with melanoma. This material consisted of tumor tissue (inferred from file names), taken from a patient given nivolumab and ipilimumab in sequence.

In DNA form, the CDR3 reads TGTGCCAGAAGCTTGGAATGTCCTCCCTCTGGAAACACCATATATTTT. This encodes CARSLECPPSGNTIYF. The chain joins TRBV7-6 to TRBJ1-3; D not certain. Per the germline V gene, CDR1 is SGHVS and CDR2 is FNYEAQ. The CDR3 extends over 16 amino acids.